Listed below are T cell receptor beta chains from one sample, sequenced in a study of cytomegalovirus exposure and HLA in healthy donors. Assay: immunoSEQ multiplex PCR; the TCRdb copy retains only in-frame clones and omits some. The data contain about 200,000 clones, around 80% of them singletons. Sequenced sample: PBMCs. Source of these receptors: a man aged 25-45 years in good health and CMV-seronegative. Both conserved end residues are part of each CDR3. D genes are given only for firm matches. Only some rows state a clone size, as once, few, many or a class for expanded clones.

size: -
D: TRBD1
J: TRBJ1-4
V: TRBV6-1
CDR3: CASFWDRGEKLFF
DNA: TGTGCCAGCTTTTGGGACAGGGGTGAAAAACTGTTTTTT

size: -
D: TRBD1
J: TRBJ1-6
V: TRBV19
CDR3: CASSTLDRGPISPLHF
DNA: TGTGCCAGTAGTACGCTGGACAGGGGGCCGATTTCGCCCCTCCACTTT

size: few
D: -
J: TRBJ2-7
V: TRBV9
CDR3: CASSGNRGGYEQYF
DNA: TGTGCCAGCAGCGGGAACAGGGGAGGCTACGAGCAGTACTTC

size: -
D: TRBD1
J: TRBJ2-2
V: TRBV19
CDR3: CASDRQGATGELFF
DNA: TGTGCCAGTGACCGACAGGGTGCCACCGGGGAGCTGTTTTTT

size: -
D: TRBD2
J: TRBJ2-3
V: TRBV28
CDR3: CASSPQGSGGRNTQYF
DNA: TGTGCCAGCAGTCCCCAGGGTAGCGGGGGGCGTAATACGCAGTATTTT

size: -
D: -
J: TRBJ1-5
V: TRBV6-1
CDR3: CASSPVPYSNQPQHF
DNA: TGTGCCAGCAGCCCAGTCCCTTATAGCAATCAGCCCCAGCATTTT

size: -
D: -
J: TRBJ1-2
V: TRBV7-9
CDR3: CASSFEFPPSYGYTF
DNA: TGTGCCAGCAGCTTTGAGTTTCCCCCCTCCTATGGCTACACCTTC

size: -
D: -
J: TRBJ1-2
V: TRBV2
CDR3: CASSENTIMGQANYGYTF
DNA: TGTGCCAGCAGTGAAAACACAATAATGGGGCAGGCTAACTATGGCTACACCTTC

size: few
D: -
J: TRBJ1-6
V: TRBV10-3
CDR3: CAISRLGSGSPLHF
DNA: TGTGCCATCAGTCGGTTGGGTTCGGGGTCACCCCTCCACTTT

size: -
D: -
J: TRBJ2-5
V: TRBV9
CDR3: CASSRGTRPQETQYF
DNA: TGTGCCAGCAGCAGAGGGACTCGTCCTCAAGAGACCCAGTACTTC

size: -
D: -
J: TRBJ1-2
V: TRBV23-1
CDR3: CASSQYDCGRFTPKDYGYTF
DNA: TGCGCCAGCAGTCAATACGATTGCGGCCGCTTTACCCCTAAAGACTATGGCTACACCTTC

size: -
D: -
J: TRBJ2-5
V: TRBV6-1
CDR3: CASSEVSGGGTQYF
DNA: TGTGCCAGCAGTGAAGTGAGCGGAGGTGGGACCCAGTACTTC

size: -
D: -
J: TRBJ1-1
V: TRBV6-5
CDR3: CASSSLQGLNTEAFF
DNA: TGTGCCAGCAGTTCCTTACAGGGATTAAACACTGAAGCTTTCTTT

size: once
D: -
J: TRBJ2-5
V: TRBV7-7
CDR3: CASSLVGRIQETQYF
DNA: TGTGCTAGCAGCTTGGTCGGGAGAATCCAAGAGACCCAGTACTTC

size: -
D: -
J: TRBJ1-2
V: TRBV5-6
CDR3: CASSLGGGYGYTF
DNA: TGTGCCAGCAGCTTGGGTGGAGGCTATGGCTACACCTTC

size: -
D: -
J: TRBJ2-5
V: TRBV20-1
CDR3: CSAHSNSPPYF
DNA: TGCAGTGCTCATAGTAATTCCCCCCCCTACTTC

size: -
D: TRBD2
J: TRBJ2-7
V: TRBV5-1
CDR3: CASSLVIAGLSEQYF
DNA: TGCGCCAGCAGCTTGGTTATAGCGGGGCTGTCGGAGCAGTACTTC

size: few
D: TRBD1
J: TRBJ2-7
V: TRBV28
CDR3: CASSLGQGLKAYEQYF
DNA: TGTGCCAGCAGTTTGGGACAGGGACTGAAAGCCTACGAGCAGTACTTC

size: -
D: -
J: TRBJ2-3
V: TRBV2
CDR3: CASSRDTDTQYF
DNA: TGTGCCAGCAGCCGAGACACAGATACGCAGTATTTT

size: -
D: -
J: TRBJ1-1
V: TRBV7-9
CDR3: CASSLGEWGRTEAFF
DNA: TGTGCCAGCAGCTTAGGGGAATGGGGGCGAACTGAAGCTTTCTTT

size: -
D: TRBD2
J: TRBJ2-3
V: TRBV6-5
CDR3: CASSYLSGGAGDTQYF
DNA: TGTGCCAGCAGTTATCTTAGCGGGGGGGCCGGGGATACGCAGTATTTT

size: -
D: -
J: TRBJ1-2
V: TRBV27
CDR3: CASSPKPLGYGYTF
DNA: TGTGCCAGCAGCCCAAAACCACTCGGCTATGGCTACACCTTC

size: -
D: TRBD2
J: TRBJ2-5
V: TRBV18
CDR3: CASSPGLAEETQYF
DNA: TGTGCCAGCTCACCGGGGCTAGCGGAAGAGACCCAGTACTTC

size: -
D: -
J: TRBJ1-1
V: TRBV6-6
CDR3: CASSYFAGNTEAFF
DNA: TGTGCCAGCAGTTACTTCGCGGGGAACACTGAAGCTTTCTTT

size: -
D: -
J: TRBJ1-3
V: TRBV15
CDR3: CATSLEWEANTIYF
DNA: TGTGCCACCAGCCTCGAATGGGAGGCAAACACCATATATTTT

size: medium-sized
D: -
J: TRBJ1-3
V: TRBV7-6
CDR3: CASSLDRGLGTGNTIYF
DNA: TGTGCCAGCAGCTTAGATCGGGGACTTGGTACTGGAAACACCATATATTTT

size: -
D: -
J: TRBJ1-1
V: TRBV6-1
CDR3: CASRLGGVMGTEAFF
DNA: TGTGCCAGCAGACTCGGAGGGGTGATGGGCACTGAAGCTTTCTTT

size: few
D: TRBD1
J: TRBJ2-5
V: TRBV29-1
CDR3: CSVDRQGVGETQYF
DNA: TGCAGCGTTGACAGACAGGGGGTCGGGGAGACCCAGTACTTC

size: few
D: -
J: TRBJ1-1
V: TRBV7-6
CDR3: CASSPQAENTEAFF
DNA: TGTGCCAGCAGCCCACAGGCGGAGAACACTGAAGCTTTCTTT